These 25 T cell receptor beta chains were all obtained from the same sample, sequenced in a study of cytomegalovirus exposure and HLA in healthy donors. PCR involved 60 Vbeta and 13 Jbeta primers. Repertoires were generated with immunoSEQ multiplex PCR, while TCRdb's copy carries only in-frame clones and drops some. Among some 95,000 clones, roughly 75% were seen once, and the ten largest hold 7.3%. Material: PBMCs. Source of these receptors: a man aged 30-40 years in good health and CMV-seronegative.

This clone turned up a few times. This chain joins TRBV2 and TRBJ2-3; maybe TRBD2 (6 bases). Per germline, CDR1 SNHLY and CDR2 FYNNEI. V dropped 6 bases and J dropped 3 bases, with 13 bases sitting between them. The CDR3 length is 14 residues. The CDR3 DNA sequence: TGTGCCAGCAGCCCGGGACTGAGTACAGATACGCAGTATTTT. Translating it yields CASSPGLSTDTQYF.

The CDR3 sequence: CASQKTTEGNEQFF. The CDR3 region has the DNA TGTGCCAGTCAAAAGACGACGGAGGGGAATGAGCAGTTCTTC. The J gene is TRBJ2-1, the V gene TRBV6-4; perhaps TRBD2 as D (6 bases). Per the germline V gene, CDR1 is MRHNA and CDR2 is SNTAGT. This CDR3 has 14 amino acids. Trimming stripped 9 bases from V and 7 bases from J, with 19 bases between.

The V and J genes are TRBV7-9 and TRBJ1-4, with 7 bases that match TRBD1. Germline-derived CDR1 and CDR2 are SEHNR and FQNEAQ (reference sequence). This CDR3 is built from 15 residues. The V gene end was trimmed by 6 bases and the J gene end by 5 bases; junction bases not matched to a gene: 9. CDR3 nucleotide sequence: TGTGCCAGCAGAACTGGGACAGCCCCCAATGAAAAACTGTTTTTT. This gives the protein CASRTGTAPNEKLFF.

The chain links TRBV5-1 to TRBJ1-1; D is unclear. The V gene lost 0 bases and the J gene lost 5 bases, with 11 bases spanning the gap. Germline V gives CDR1 SGHRS, CDR2 YFSETQ. The CDR3 loop spans 14 amino acids. CDR3 sequence reads: CASSLVRGRTEAFF. The CDR3 coding sequence is TGCGCCAGCAGCTTGGTTCGAGGGCGGACTGAAGCTTTCTTT.

This rearrangement joins TRBV5-4 to TRBJ1-5; perhaps TRBD1 as D (5 bases). V was shortened by 0 bases and J by 0 bases, with 10 bases between the two germline ends. Germline V gene lookup returns CDR1 SGHNT and CDR2 YYREEE (reference sequence). The CDR3 covers 16 residues. CDR3 sequence reads: CASSLGGPDSNQPQHF. As DNA, the CDR3 is TGTGCCAGCAGCTTGGGGGGCCCCGATAGCAATCAGCCCCAGCATTTT.

The table lists this clone with a few counts. This sequence joins TRBV28 and TRBJ2-3, with D perhaps TRBD1 (5 bases). There are 13 residues in the CDR3. CDR1 is MDHEN, CDR2 SYDVKM, per germline. Deletions cut 8 bases from V and 3 bases from J, with 12 bases between. The CDR3: CASYDSGTDTQYF. CDR3 nucleotide sequence: TGTGCCAGCTACGACAGTGGGACAGATACGCAGTATTTT.

The rearrangement uses TRBV30 and TRBJ2-4; 8 bases agree with TRBD2. CDR3 size: 13 residues. Germline assignment: CDR1 GTSNPN and CDR2 SVGIG (reference sequence). With 1 base clipped from V and 8 bases from J, the junction kept 4 bases outside the gene matches. Written as DNA, the CDR3 is TGTGCCTGGAGTGGGACTAGCTCTGACATTCAGTACTTC. Translating gives CAWSGTSSDIQYF. The variable domain in full, with the rest retrieved from reference TRBV30 and TRBJ2-4, is SQTIHQWPATLVQPVGSPLSLECTVEGTSNPNLYWYRQAAGRGLQLLFYSVGIGQISSEVPQNLSASRPQDRQFILSSKKLLLSDSGFYLCAWSGTSSDIQYFGAGTRLSVL.

This chain links TRBV25-1 with TRBJ2-2; the D gene is possibly TRBD2 (6 bases). The CDR3 sequence is 15 residues long. Per the germline V gene, CDR1 is MGHDK and CDR2 is SYGVNS. The V gene lost 4 bases and the J gene lost 3 bases, with 12 bases spanning the gap. CDR3 in amino acids: CASSGLAFHTGELFF. The CDR3 DNA follows: TGTGCCAGCAGTGGGCTAGCGTTTCACACCGGGGAGCTGTTTTTT.

This rearrangement joins TRBV18 to TRBJ2-5, with TRBD1 matching 9 bases. The CDR3 sequence is 16 residues long. The ends lost 2 bases at V and 4 bases at J; junction bases unmatched: 8. Germline V gene lookup returns CDR1 KGHSH and CDR2 LQKENI. CDR3 in amino acids: CASSPIATGGRETQYF. The CDR3 DNA reads as TGTGCCAGCTCACCAATTGCCACAGGGGGCAGAGAGACCCAGTACTTC.

The V call is TRBV5-1, the J call TRBJ2-3, with TRBD2 matching over 9 bases. The length of the CDR3 is 14 residues. The junction had 0 bases not matched to a gene; V was cut back by 3 bases and J by 1 base. The germline gives CDR1 SGHRS, CDR2 YFSETQ. This CDR3 is CASSWTSGTDTQYF. CDR3 DNA: TGCGCCAGCAGCTGGACTAGCGGCACAGATACGCAGTATTTT.

The chain joins TRBV7-9 to TRBJ1-1, with a possible D match to TRBD1 (5 bases). Germline CDR1 and CDR2: SEHNR and FQNEAQ (reference sequence). CDR3 size: 15 residues. Trimming took off 1 base at V and 1 base at J, with 10 bases between the two ends. For the CDR3, the DNA is TGTGCCAGCAGCTTAGGACAGCTAGAGAACACTGAAGCTTTCTTT. Amino acids: CASSLGQLENTEAFF.

In this sample, this clone turned up once. J is TRBJ1-1 and V is TRBV27; 11 bases map to TRBD1. The CDR3 loop spans 16 amino acids. Losses at the gene ends were 4 bases for V and 1 base for J; bases not matched to a gene: 5. CDR1 is MNHEY, CDR2 SMNVEV, per germline (reference sequence). CDR3 in amino acids: CASSSWTGGRNTEAFF. Written as DNA, the CDR3 is TGTGCCAGCAGTTCCTGGACAGGGGGCAGGAACACTGAAGCTTTCTTT.

The V call is TRBV27, the J call TRBJ1-2; D is undetermined. The CDR3 has 14 residues. Trimming removed 2 bases from V and 5 bases from J, with 12 bases in between. Germline CDR1 reads MNHEY; CDR2 reads SMNVEV (reference sequence). CDR3 coding DNA: TGTGCCAGCAGTTTAAGGTCCCGGGGATATGGCTACACCTTC. The encoded protein is CASSLRSRGYGYTF.

The chain has TRBV5-6 and TRBJ1-1, with D possibly matching TRBD1 (5 bases). This CDR3 region has 11 residues. Germline-derived CDR1 and CDR2 are SGHDT and YYEEEE. The V end lost 4 bases, the J end lost 10 bases, and 11 bases lay between the germline ends. The CDR3 sequence: CASSLGGGAFF. In DNA form, the CDR3 reads TGTGCCAGCAGCCTCGGGGGGGGAGCTTTCTTT.

V and J are TRBV18 and TRBJ1-2; 8 bases agree with TRBD1. The CDR3 extends over 14 amino acids. Per germline, CDR1 KGHSH and CDR2 LQKENI. V lost 3 bases to trimming and J lost 7 bases; unmatched junction nucleotides: 7. Written as DNA, the CDR3 is TGTGCCAGCTCACCTTTGGGACAGGAAGGTGGCTACACCTTC. It translates to CASSPLGQEGGYTF.

V and J are TRBV7-6 and TRBJ1-1, with D perhaps matching TRBD1 (6 bases). V lost 3 bases and J 7 bases, leaving 9 bases between the germline ends. The CDR3 covers 12 residues. Germline V gives CDR1 SGHVS, CDR2 FNYEAQ. CDR3: CASSFLTGEAFF. CDR3 DNA: TGTGCCAGCAGCTTTTTGACAGGTGAAGCTTTCTTT.

This chain uses TRBV11-1 with TRBJ1-6, with D possibly being TRBD1 (6 bases). Trimming stripped 5 bases from V and 8 bases from J, with 13 bases between. This CDR3 contains 14 residues. In germline, CDR1 is SGHAT, CDR2 FQDESV (reference sequence). As DNA, the CDR3 is TGTGCCAGCAGCCTCTACAGGGCTGATTCACCCCTCCACTTT. It encodes CASSLYRADSPLHF.

This clone was seen only a few times. The gene calls are TRBV19 and TRBJ1-2; no definite D call. CDR1 and CDR2 from the germline V gene are LNHDA and SQIVND (reference sequence). With 3 bases removed from V and 8 bases from J, the gap between germline ends came to 13 bases. This CDR3 contains 13 residues. CDR3 nucleotides: TGTGCCAGTAGTATCGATTCCGCCGGGGGCTACACCTTC. It translates to CASSIDSAGGYTF.

The V and J genes are TRBV5-1 and TRBJ1-2; 7 positions agree with TRBD1. This CDR3 comprises 14 residues. Germline lookup yields CDR1 SGHRS and CDR2 YFSETQ. The trim removed 3 bases at V and 5 bases at J, leaving 7 bases unmatched. CDR3 sequence: CASSWDRGPYGYTF. CDR3 DNA: TGCGCCAGCAGCTGGGACAGAGGGCCGTATGGCTACACCTTC.

This chain joins TRBV19 and TRBJ1-1; D ambiguous. The germline CDR1 and CDR2 sequences are LNHDA and SQIVND (reference sequence). The CDR3 runs 15 residues. The germline V and J ends were trimmed by 2 bases and 0 bases, with 10 bases remaining between them. The CDR3 bases are TGTGCCAGTAGTATAACGCGCCGCTTGAACACTGAAGCTTTCTTT. Its translation is CASSITRRLNTEAFF.

The chain recombines TRBV5-1 with TRBJ2-7, with 8 bases lining up with TRBD1. The CDR3 extends over 13 amino acids. V was clipped by 4 bases and J by 6 bases; unmatched bases: 6. The germline CDR1 and CDR2 sequences are SGHRS and YFSETQ. The CDR3 nucleotides are TGCGCCAGCAGCCAGGGACAGGCACTCGAGCAGTACTTC. Protein: CASSQGQALEQYF.

This clone has only one observation. The V gene is TRBV19, the J gene TRBJ1-2, with no clear D. The CDR3 totals 12 residues. Trimming took 10 bases from V and 1 from J, leaving 10 bases between them. In germline, CDR1 is LNHDA, CDR2 SQIVND (reference sequence). CDR3 DNA: TGTGCCACCACCGGGAATAACTATGGCTACACCTTC. This codes for CATTGNNYGYTF.

The J gene is TRBJ1-4, the V gene TRBV30, with D perhaps matching TRBD1 (6 bases). Germline V gene lookup returns CDR1 GTSNPN and CDR2 SVGIG (reference sequence). CDR3 length: 15 residues. The V end was cut by 0 bases, the J end by 5 bases, with 13 bases between. The CDR3 sequence: CAWSVPKGGNEKLFF. CDR3 coding DNA: TGTGCCTGGAGTGTACCCAAGGGGGGGAATGAAAAACTGTTTTTT.

The chain carries TRBV5-1 and TRBJ2-3; TRBD1 matches 9 bases. CDR3 length equals 14 residues. Germline V CDR1 and CDR2: SGHRS, YFSETQ. Germline trimming cut 4 bases from V and 3 bases from J; bases unmatched to any gene: 3. As DNA, the CDR3 is TGCGCCAGCAGCCCGACAGGGGGGACAGATACGCAGTATTTT. Protein sequence: CASSPTGGTDTQYF.

The chain employs TRBV5-4 and TRBJ1-2; D remains unclear. Germline CDR1 reads SGHNT; CDR2 reads YYREEE (reference sequence). V gave up 0 bases and J gave up 8 bases, with 8 bases separating them. The CDR3 spans 12 residues. Here the CDR3 reads CASSLGPMGYTF. CDR3 nucleotides: TGTGCCAGCAGCTTGGGTCCTATGGGCTACACCTTC.